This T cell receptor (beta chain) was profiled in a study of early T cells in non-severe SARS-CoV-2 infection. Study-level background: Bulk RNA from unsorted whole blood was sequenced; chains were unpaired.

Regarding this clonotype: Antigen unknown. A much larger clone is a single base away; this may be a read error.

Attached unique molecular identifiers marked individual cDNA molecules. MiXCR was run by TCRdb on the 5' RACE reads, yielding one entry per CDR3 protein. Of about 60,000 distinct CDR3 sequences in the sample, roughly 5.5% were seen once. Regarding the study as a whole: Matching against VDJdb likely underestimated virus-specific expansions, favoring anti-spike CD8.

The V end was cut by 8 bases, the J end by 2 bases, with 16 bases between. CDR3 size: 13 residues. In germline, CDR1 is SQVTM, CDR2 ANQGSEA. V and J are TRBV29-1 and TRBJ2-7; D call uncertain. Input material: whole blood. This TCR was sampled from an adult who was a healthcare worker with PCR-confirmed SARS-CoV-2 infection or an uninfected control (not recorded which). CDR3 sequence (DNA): TGCAGCTTTGCCAGCAACGTCGCCTACGAGCAGTACTTC. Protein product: CSFASNVAYEQYF.